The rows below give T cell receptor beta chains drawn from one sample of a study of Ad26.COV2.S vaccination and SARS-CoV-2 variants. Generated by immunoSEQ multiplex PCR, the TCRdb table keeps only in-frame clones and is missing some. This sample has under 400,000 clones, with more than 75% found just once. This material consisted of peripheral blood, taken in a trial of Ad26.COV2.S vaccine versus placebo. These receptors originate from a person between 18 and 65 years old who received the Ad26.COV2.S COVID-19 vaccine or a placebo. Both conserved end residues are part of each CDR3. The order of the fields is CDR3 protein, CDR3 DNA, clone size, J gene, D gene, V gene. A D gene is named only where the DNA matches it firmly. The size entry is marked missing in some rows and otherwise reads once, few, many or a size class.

CASSWTSGDSDTQYF | TGCGCCAGCAGCTGGACTAGCGGGGACTCAGATACGCAGTATTTT | - | TRBJ2-3 | TRBD2 | TRBV5-1
CASRPSTNAEAFF | TGTGCCAGCAGACCCTCTACGAACGCTGAAGCTTTCTTT | - | TRBJ1-1 | - | TRBV6-5
CASSPGTSGGAWSYNEQFF | TGTGCCAGCAGCCCCGGGACTAGCGGGGGGGCCTGGTCCTACAATGAGCAGTTCTTC | - | TRBJ2-1 | TRBD2 | TRBV7-6
CASSLRPGTEAFF | TGTGCCAGCAGTTTAAGGCCTGGGACTGAAGCTTTCTTT | - | TRBJ1-1 | - | TRBV12-3/TRBV12-4
CASSKALGDRVRRNEKLFF | TGTGCCAGCAGCAAGGCGCTAGGGGACAGGGTGCGCCGTAATGAAAAACTGTTTTTT | - | TRBJ1-4 | - | TRBV21-1
CASSPEGGDYGYTF | TGTGCCAGCAGCCCGGAGGGGGGCGACTATGGCTACACCTTC | - | TRBJ1-2 | - | TRBV7-2
CASSPGGGELFF | TGTGCCAGCAGTCCGGGGGGAGGTGAACTGTTTTTT | - | TRBJ1-4 | - | TRBV6-5
CASSVAGELFF | TGTGCCAGCAGCGTAGCCGGGGAGCTGTTTTTT | - | TRBJ2-2 | - | TRBV9
CASSPFRGEQYF | TGTGCCAGCAGTCCCTTCAGGGGGGAGCAGTACTTC | many | TRBJ2-7 | TRBD1 | TRBV6-2/TRBV6-3
CASSLRDRGEQYF | TGTGCCAGCAGCCTCAGGGACAGGGGCGAGCAGTACTTC | - | TRBJ2-7 | TRBD1 | TRBV7-3
CASSEAGQNTEAFF | TGTGCCAGCAGTGAAGCGGGGCAGAACACTGAAGCTTTCTTT | - | TRBJ1-1 | - | TRBV6-1
CASSGGEVYF | TGTGCCAGCAGTGGTGGGGAGGTGTACTTC | - | TRBJ2-7 | - | TRBV25-1
CASSVERGEVDTQYF | TGTGCCAGCAGCGTAGAGCGGGGGGAGGTAGATACGCAGTATTTT | - | TRBJ2-3 | TRBD2 | TRBV9
CAISDGLRGGTIYF | TGTGCCATCAGTGACGGGCTAAGGGGGGGCACCATATATTTT | - | TRBJ1-3 | - | TRBV10-3
CSVNRGLTEAFF | TGCAGCGTTAACAGGGGGCTGACTGAAGCTTTCTTT | once | TRBJ1-1 | TRBD1 | TRBV29-1
CASSLSSGSNYGYTF | TGTGCCAGCAGCTTAAGCTCCGGTTCTAACTATGGCTACACCTTC | - | TRBJ1-2 | - | TRBV7-2
CATRRPGGNYGYTF | TGCGCCACCCGCCGACCAGGGGGGAACTATGGCTACACCTTC | - | TRBJ1-2 | TRBD1 | TRBV4-1
CATSDLTVNSPLHF | TGTGCCACCAGTGATTTGACAGTTAATTCACCCCTCCACTTT | - | TRBJ1-6 | - | TRBV24-1
CASSERTEAFF | TGTGCCAGCAGTGAAAGGACTGAAGCTTTCTTT | - | TRBJ1-1 | - | TRBV2
CASSEQGAVTNEKLFF | TGCGCCAGCTCGGAGCAGGGGGCGGTCACTAATGAAAAACTGTTTTTT | many | TRBJ1-4 | TRBD1 | TRBV5-1
CASSLLSSGGVDTQYF | TGCGCCAGCAGCTTGCTGTCTAGCGGGGGTGTTGATACGCAGTATTTT | once | TRBJ2-3 | TRBD2 | TRBV5-1
CASSDPGQGLNEQFF | TGTGCCAGCAGCGACCCGGGACAGGGTCTCAATGAGCAGTTCTTC | - | TRBJ2-1 | TRBD1 | TRBV6-6
CASSLWEDLSNQPQHF | TGTGCCAGCAGTTTATGGGAAGACCTCAGCAATCAGCCCCAGCATTTT | few | TRBJ1-5 | - | TRBV28
CASSITGFLGDTQYF | TGTGCCAGCAGCATAACGGGTTTCCTTGGGGATACGCAGTATTTT | - | TRBJ2-3 | - | TRBV7-3
CASSLDGTGYEQYF | TGTGCCAGCAGCTTAGATGGGACGGGGTACGAGCAGTACTTC | once | TRBJ2-7 | - | TRBV11-3
CASSLGLGEQYF | TGTGCCAGCAGCTTGGGGTTGGGCGAGCAGTACTTC | - | TRBJ2-7 | - | TRBV5-6
CASSPVYGGETQYF | TGTGCCAGCAGCCCGGTTTATGGGGGAGAGACCCAGTACTTC | - | TRBJ2-5 | - | TRBV11-2